A single T cell receptor (beta chain) is shown here with its context. Its antigen remains unknown. This CDR3 has 15 residues. Trimming removed 0 bases from V and 2 bases from J; junction bases left unmatched: 3. Germline CDR1 SGDLS, CDR2 YYNGEE. The assay ran at deep level. The repertoire was sequenced with immunoSEQ multiplex PCR; TCRdb's copy has only in-frame clones and lacks some. The sample lists 1.5 million to 2.5 million clones, about 94% occurring once. The sample is drawn from a study of shared clonotypes between healthy human individuals. Study observations and caveats: Larger richness was generally estimated for naive than memory subsets.

Terminally differentiated effector memory CD45RA+ cells were excluded by CCR7 positive selection of CD45RO-negative cells. The rearrangement joins TRBV9 to TRBJ2-5; 8 bases align to TRBD2. Sequencing was done on a sample of naive CD8+ T cells sorted from blood. This clonotype was obtained from a man aged 18 to 30 in good health. The CDR3 DNA reads as TGTGCCAGCAGCGTAGACGGGACTAGACAAGAGACCCAGTACTTC. Translated, it gives CASSVDGTRQETQYF.